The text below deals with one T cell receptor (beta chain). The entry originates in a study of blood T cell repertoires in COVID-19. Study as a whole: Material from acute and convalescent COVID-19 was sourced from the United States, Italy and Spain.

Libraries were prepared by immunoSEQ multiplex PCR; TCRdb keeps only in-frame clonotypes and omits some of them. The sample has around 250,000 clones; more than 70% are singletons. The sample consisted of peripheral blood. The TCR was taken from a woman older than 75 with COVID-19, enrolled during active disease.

CDR3 in amino acids: CASSDVFSGGGLYEQYV. CDR3 nucleotides: TGTGCCAGCAGTGACGTCTTCAGCGGGGGGGGTCTCTACGAGCAGTACGTC. The genes are TRBV6-4 and TRBJ2-7; TRBD2 aligns across 10 bases. The CDR3 is 17 amino acids. From germline, CDR1 is MRHNA and CDR2 SNTAGT. The junction had 10 bases not matched to a gene; V was cut back by 2 bases and J by 3 bases.